The entry below gives a single TCR beta chain sequence along with its context. These data come from a study of blood T cell repertoires in COVID-19. Study information: Both acute and convalescent COVID-19 samples were obtained from the United States, Italy and Spain. PBMCs, B-cell-depleted T cells, or T cells provided the cDNA or gDNA that made up the material.

Germline V gives CDR1 LNHDA, CDR2 SQIVND (reference sequence). V dropped 4 bases and J dropped 9 bases, with 19 bases sitting between them. The CDR3 consists of 15 residues. Produced via immunoSEQ multiplex PCR; TCRdb's table is partial and in-frame only. Altogether about 99,000 clones are present, roughly nine tenths being singletons, with the ten largest covering approximately 5.6%. Sequenced sample: peripheral blood. The receptor was isolated from a human donor in a cohort sampled during active COVID-19. The genes are TRBV19 and TRBJ2-1, with unresolved D. The CDR3 region has the DNA TGTGCCAGTAGTAAAGGTGGAGTAGTACTCGGTGAGCAGTTCTTC. Its protein is CASSKGGVVLGEQFF.